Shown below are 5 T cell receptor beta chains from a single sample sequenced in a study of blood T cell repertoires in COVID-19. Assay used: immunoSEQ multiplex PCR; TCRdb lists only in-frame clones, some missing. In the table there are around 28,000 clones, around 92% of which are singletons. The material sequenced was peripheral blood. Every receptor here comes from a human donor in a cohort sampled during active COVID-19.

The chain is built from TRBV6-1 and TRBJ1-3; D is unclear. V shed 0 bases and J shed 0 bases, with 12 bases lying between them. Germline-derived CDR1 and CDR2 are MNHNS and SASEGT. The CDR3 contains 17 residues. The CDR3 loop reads CASSEALRASSGNTIYF. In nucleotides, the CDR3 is TGTGCCAGCAGTGAAGCTCTGAGGGCTAGCTCTGGAAACACCATATATTTT.

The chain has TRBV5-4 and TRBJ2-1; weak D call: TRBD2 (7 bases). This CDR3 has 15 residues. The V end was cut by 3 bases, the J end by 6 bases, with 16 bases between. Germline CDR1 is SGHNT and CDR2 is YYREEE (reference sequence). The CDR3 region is CASSWGGPNPNEQFF. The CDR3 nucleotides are TGTGCCAGCAGCTGGGGGGGCCCCAACCCCAATGAGCAGTTCTTC.

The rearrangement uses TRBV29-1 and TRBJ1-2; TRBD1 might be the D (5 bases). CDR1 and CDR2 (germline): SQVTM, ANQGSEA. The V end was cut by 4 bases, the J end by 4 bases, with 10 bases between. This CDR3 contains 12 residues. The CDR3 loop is CSVAGQSYGYTF. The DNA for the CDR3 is TGCAGCGTTGCAGGGCAGTCCTATGGCTACACCTTC. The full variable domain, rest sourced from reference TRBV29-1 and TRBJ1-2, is SAVISQKPSRDICQRGTSLTIQCQVDSQVTMMFWYRQQPGQSLTLIATANQGSEATYESGFVIDKFPISRPNLTFSTLTVSNMSPEDSSIYLCSVAGQSYGYTFGSGTRLTVV.

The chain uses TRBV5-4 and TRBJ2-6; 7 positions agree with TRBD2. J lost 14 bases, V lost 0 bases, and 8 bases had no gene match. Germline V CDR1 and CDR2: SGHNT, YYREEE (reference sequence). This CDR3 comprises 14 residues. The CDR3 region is CASSLAGGRGLLTF. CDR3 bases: TGTGCCAGCAGCTTGGCCGGGGGGAGGGGCCTCCTGACTTTC.

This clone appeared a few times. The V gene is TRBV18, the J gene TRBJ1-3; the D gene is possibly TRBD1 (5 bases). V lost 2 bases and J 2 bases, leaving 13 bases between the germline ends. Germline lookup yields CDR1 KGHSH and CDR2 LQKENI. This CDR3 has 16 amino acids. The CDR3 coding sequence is TGTGCCAGCTCACCAGGAAAGTCAGGGACTGGAAACACCATATATTTT. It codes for CASSPGKSGTGNTIYF.